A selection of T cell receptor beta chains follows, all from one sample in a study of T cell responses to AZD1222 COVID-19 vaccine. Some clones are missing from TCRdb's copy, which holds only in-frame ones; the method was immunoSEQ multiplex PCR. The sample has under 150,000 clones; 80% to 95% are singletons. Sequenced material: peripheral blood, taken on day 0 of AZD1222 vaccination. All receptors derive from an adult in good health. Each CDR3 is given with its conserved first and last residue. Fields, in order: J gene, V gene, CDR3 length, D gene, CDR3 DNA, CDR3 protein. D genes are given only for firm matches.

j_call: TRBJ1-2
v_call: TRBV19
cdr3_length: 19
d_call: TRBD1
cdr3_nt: TGTGCCAGTAGTACGCCCACCAGGACAGGAAAAAACCCTTTCTATGGCTACACCTTC
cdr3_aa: CASSTPTRTGKNPFYGYTF

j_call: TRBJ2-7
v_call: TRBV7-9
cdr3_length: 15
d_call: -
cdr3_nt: TGTGCCAGCAGCTTAGGAGCGGAAATAACCTACGAGCAGTACTTC
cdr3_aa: CASSLGAEITYEQYF

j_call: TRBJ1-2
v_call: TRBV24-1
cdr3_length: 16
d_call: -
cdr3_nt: TGTGCCACCAGTGATTTCAAGTCAGAAGGGGTCGGTGGCTACACCTTC
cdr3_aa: CATSDFKSEGVGGYTF

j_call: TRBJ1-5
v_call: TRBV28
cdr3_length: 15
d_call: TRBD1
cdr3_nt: TGTGCCAGCAGGTCACAGGGGGATAGCAATCAGCCCCAGCATTTT
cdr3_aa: CASRSQGDSNQPQHF

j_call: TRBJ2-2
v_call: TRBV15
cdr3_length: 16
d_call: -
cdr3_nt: TGTGCCACCAGCAGAGCGGCAGTAACGAACACCGGGGAGCTGTTTTTT
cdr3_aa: CATSRAAVTNTGELFF

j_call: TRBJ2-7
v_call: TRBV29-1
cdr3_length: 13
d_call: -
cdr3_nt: TGCAGCGTCACAAAGCCGGGGACCTACGAGCAGTACTTC
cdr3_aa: CSVTKPGTYEQYF

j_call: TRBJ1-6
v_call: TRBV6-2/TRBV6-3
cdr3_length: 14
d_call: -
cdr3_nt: TGTGCCAGCAGTTACCGACAGGATAATTCACCCCTCCACTTT
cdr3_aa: CASSYRQDNSPLHF

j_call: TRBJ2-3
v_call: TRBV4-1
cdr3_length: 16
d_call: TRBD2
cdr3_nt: TGCGCCAGCAGCCAAGTATCCGGGAGGGACACAGATACGCAGTATTTT
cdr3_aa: CASSQVSGRDTDTQYF

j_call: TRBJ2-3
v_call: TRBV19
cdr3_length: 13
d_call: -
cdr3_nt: TGTGCCAGTAACTCACTAGTCACAGATACGCAGTATTTT
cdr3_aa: CASNSLVTDTQYF

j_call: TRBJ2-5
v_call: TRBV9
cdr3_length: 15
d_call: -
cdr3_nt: TGTGCCAGCAGCGTAGCTGTAGAACCCCAAGAGACCCAGTACTTC
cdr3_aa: CASSVAVEPQETQYF